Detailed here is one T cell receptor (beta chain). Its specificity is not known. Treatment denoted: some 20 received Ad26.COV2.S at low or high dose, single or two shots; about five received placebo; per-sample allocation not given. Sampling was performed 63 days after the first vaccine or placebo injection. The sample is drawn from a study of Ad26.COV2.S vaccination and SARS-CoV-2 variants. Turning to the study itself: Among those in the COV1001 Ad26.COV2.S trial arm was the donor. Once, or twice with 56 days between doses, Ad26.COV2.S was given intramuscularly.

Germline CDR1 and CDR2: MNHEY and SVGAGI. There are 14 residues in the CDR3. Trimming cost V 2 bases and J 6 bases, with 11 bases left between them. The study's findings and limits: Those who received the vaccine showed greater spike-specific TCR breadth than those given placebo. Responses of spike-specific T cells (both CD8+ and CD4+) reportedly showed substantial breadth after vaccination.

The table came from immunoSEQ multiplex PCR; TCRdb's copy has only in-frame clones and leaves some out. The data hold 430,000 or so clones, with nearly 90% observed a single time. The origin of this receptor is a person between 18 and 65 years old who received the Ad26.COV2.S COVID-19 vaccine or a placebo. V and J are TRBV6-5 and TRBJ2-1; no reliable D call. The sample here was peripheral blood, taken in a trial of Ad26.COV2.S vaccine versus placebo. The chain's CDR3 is CASSYRLITNEQFF. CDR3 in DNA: TGTGCCAGCAGTTACAGACTTATCACCAATGAGCAGTTCTTC.